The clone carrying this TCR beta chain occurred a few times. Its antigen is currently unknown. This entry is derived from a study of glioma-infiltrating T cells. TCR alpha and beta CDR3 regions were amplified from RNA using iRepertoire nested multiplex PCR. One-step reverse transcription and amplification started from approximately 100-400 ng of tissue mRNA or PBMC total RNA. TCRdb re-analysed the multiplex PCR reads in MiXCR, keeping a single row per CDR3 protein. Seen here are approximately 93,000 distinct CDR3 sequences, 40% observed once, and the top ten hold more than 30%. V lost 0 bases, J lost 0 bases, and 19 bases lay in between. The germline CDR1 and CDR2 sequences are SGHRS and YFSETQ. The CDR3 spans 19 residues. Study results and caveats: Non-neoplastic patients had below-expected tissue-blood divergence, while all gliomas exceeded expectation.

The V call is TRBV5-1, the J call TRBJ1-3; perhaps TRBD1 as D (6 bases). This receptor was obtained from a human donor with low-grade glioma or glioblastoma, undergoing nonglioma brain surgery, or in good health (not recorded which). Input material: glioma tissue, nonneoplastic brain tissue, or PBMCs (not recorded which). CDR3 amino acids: CASSLEGGRQPSSGNTIYF. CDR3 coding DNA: TGCGCCAGCAGCTTGGAGGGGGGACGGCAACCGAGCTCTGGAAACACCATATATTTT.